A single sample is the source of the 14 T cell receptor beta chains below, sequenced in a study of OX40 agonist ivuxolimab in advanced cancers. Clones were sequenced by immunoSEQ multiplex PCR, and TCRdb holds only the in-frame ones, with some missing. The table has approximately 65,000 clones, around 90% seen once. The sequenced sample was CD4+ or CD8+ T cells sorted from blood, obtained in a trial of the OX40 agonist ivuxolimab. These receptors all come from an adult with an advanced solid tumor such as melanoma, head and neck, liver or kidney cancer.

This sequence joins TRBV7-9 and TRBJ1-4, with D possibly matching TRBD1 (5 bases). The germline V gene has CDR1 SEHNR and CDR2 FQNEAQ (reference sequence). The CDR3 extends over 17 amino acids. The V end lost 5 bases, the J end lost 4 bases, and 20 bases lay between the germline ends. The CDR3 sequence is CASSQPRAGKDNEKLFF. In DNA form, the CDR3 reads TGTGCCAGCAGCCAACCCAGGGCGGGGAAGGATAATGAAAAACTGTTTTTT.

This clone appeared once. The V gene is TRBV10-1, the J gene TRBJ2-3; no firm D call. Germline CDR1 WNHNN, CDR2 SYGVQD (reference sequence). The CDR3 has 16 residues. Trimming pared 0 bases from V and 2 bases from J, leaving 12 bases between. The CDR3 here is CASSESWIAATDTQYF. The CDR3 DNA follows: TGCGCCAGCAGTGAGTCGTGGATAGCAGCCACAGATACGCAGTATTTT.

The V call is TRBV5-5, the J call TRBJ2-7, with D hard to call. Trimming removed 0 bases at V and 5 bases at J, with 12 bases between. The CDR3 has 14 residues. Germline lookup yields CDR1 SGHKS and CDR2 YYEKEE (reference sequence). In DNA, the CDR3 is TGTGCCAGCAGCTTGGAATCTTTCCGGGACGAGCAGTACTTC. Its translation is CASSLESFRDEQYF.

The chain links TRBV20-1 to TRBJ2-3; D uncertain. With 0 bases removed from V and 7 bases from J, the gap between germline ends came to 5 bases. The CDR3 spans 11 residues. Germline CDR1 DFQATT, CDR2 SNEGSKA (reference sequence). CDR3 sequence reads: CSARDLNTQYF. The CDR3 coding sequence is TGCAGTGCTAGAGATCTAAATACGCAGTATTTT.

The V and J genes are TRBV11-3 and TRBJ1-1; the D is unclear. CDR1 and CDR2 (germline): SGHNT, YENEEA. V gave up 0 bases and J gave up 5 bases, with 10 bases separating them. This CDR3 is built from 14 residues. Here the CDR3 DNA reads TGTGCCAGCAGCTTAGATGAACGGGGAACTGAAGCTTTCTTT. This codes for CASSLDERGTEAFF.

The CDR3 region is CSVGTSQHGYTF. The CDR3 bases are TGCAGCGTTGGTACTAGTCAGCATGGCTACACCTTC. The chain carries TRBV29-1 and TRBJ1-2; no definite D call. V lost 4 bases and J lost 6, with 12 bases in between. The CDR3 loop spans 12 amino acids. Germline V gives CDR1 SQVTM, CDR2 ANQGSEA.

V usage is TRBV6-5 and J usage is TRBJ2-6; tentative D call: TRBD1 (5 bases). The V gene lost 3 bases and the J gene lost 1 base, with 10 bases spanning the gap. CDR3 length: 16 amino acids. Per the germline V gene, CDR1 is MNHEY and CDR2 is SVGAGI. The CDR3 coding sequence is TGTGCCAGCAGTTATTCTTCAGGGTCTGGGGCCAACGTCCTGACTTTC. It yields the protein CASSYSSGSGANVLTF.

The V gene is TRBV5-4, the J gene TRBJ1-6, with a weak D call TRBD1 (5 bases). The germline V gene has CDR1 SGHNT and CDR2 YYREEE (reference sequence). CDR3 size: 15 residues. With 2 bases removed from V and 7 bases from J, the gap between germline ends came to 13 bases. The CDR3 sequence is CASSFLGTLNSPLHF. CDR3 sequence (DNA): TGTGCCAGCAGCTTTTTGGGGACCTTGAATTCACCCCTCCACTTT.

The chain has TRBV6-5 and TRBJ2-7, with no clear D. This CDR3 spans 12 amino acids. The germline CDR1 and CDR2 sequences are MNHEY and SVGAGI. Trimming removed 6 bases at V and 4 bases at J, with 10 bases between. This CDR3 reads CASRGRIYEQYF. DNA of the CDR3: TGTGCCAGCAGGGGCAGGATTTACGAGCAGTACTTC.

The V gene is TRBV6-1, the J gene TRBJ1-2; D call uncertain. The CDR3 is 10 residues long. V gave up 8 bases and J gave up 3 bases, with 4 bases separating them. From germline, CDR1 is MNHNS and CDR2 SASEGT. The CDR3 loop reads CASSDYGYTF. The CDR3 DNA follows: TGTGCCAGCTCTGACTATGGCTACACCTTC.

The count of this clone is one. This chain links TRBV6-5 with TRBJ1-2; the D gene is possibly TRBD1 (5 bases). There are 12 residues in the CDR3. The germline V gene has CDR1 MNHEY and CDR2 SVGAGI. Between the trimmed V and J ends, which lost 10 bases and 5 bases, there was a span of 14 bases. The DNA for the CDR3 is TGTGCCACCGCAGACAGACTTTATGGCTACACCTTC. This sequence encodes CATADRLYGYTF.

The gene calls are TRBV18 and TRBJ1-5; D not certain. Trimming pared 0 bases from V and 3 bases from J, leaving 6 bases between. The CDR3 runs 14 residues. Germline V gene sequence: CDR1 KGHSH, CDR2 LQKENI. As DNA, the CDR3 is TGTGCCAGCTCACCACCTGAGATCAATCAGCCCCAGCATTTT. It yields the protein CASSPPEINQPQHF.

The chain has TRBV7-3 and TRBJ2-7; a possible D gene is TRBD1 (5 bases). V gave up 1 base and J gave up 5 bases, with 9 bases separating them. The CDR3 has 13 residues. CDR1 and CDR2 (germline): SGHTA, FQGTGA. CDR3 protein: CASSLIGRDEQYF. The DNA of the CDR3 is TGTGCCAGCAGCTTAATCGGCAGGGACGAGCAGTACTTC.

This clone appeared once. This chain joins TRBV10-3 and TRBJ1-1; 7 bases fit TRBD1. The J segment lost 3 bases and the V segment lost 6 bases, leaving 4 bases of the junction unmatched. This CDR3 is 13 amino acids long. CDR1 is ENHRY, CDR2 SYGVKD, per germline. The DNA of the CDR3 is TGTGCCATCAGCGGACAGGAAGACACTGAAGCTTTCTTT. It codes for CAISGQEDTEAFF.